This TCR beta chain was identified during a study of control samples from healthy donors and cancer patients. The V end lost 3 bases, the J end lost 6 bases, and 11 bases lay between the germline ends. The CDR3 sequence is 13 residues long. Per the germline V gene, CDR1 is SGHTA and CDR2 is FQGTGA. Generated by immunoSEQ multiplex PCR, the TCRdb table keeps only in-frame clones and is missing some. The sample has some 100,000 clones, 80% to 90% seen once. This receptor was obtained from a man aged 25-45 years in good health. The sample consisted of blood. This rearrangement joins TRBV7-3 to TRBJ1-1; D remains unclear. CDR3 coding DNA: TGTGCCAGCAGCTTCTGGGAGGCACCTGAAGCTTTCTTT. It specifies CASSFWEAPEAFF.